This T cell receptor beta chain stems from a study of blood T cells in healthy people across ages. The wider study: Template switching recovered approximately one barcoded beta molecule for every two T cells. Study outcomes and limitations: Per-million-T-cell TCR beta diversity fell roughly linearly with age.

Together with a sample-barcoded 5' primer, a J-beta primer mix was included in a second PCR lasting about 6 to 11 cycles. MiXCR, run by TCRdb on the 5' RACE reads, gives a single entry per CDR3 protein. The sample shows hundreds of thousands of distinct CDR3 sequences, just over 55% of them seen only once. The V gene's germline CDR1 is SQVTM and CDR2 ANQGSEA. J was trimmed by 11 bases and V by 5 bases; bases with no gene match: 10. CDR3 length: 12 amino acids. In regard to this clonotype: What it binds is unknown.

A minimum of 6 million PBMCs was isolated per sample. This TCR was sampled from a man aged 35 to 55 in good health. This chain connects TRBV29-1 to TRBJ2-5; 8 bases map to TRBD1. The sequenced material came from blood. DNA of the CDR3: TGCAGCGTTTCTTCAGGGGGCGGAGAGCAGTACTTC. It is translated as CSVSSGGGEQYF.